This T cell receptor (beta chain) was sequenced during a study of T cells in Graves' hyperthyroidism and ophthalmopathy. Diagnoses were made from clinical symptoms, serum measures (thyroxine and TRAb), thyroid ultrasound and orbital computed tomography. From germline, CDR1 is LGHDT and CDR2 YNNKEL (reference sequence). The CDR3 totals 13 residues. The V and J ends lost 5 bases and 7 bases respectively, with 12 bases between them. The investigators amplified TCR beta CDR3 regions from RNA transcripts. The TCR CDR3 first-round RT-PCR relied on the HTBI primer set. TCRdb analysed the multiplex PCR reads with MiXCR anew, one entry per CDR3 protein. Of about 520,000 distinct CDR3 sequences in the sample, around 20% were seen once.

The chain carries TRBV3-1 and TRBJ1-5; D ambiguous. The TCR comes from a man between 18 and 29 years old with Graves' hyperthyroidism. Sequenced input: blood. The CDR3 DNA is TGTGCCAGCAGCACCCTAGGTGAACAGCCCCAGCATTTT. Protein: CASSTLGEQPQHF.